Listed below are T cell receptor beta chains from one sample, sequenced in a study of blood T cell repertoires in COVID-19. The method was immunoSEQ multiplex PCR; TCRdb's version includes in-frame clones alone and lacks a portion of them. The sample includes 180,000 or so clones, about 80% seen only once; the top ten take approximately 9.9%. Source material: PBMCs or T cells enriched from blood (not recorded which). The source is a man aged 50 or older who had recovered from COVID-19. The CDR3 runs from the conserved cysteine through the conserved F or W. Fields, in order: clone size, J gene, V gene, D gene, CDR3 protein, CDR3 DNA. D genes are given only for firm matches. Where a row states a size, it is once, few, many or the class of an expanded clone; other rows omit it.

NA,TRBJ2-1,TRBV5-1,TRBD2,CASSLAGEYNEQFF,TGCGCCAGCAGCCTAGCGGGAGAGTACAATGAGCAGTTCTTC
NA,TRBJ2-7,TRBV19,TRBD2,CASSIKSTSGTYEQYF,TGTGCCAGTAGTATAAAATCGACTAGCGGGACCTACGAGCAGTACTTC
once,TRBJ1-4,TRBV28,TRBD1,CASRMTGPNEKLFF,TGTGCCAGCAGGATGACAGGGCCTAATGAAAAACTGTTTTTT
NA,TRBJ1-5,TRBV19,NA,CASSKPNSYNQPQHF,TGTGCCAGTAGTAAACCGAACAGTTACAATCAGCCCCAGCATTTT
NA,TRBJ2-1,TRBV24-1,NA,CATSDANPGQIYNEQFF,TGTGCCACCAGTGATGCTAATCCGGGACAAATCTACAATGAGCAGTTCTTC
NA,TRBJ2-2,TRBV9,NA,CASSVYRGELFF,TGTGCCAGCAGCGTATACAGGGGGGAGCTGTTTTTT
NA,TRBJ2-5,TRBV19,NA,CASSIRETQYF,TGTGCCAGTAGCATTAGAGAGACCCAGTACTTC
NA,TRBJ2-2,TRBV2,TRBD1,CASMTGRKNRGVSNTGELFF,TGTGCCAGCATGACCGGCCGCAAGAACAGGGGTGTTTCGAACACCGGGGAGCTGTTTTTT
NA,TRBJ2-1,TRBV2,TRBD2,CASSVERDRLGNEQFF,TGTGCCAGCAGTGTGGAGCGGGATCGACTCGGGAATGAGCAGTTCTTC
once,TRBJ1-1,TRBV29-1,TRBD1,CSVRYGTAEAFF,TGCAGCGTGAGGTACGGGACAGCTGAAGCTTTCTTT
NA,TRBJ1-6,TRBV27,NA,CASSGLVGGSPLHF,TGTGCCAGCAGTGGACTGGTGGGTGGTTCACCCCTCCACTTT
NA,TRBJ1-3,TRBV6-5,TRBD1,CASSYITGAGNTIYF,TGTGCCAGCAGTTACATCACAGGGGCCGGAAACACCATATATTTT
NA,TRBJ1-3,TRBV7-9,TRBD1,CASEIMAPTEQGTGNTIYF,TGTGCCAGCGAGATTATGGCCCCAACCGAACAGGGGACAGGAAACACCATATATTTT
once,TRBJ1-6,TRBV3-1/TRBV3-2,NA,CASSDNSPLHF,TGTGCCAGCTCCGATAATTCACCCCTCCACTTT
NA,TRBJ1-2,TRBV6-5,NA,CASSTMRTVDGGYTF,TGTGCCAGCAGTACCATGAGGACAGTGGACGGCGGCTACACCTTC
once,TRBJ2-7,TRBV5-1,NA,CASSSYRDSYEQYF,TGCGCCAGCAGCTCGTACAGGGATTCCTACGAGCAGTACTTC
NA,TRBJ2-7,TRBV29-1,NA,CSVSKGVSYEQYF,TGCAGCGTATCAAAGGGGGTGTCCTACGAGCAGTACTTC